Given below is one T cell receptor beta chain in context. Its matching antigen is unknown. Use of 60 Vbeta and 13 Jbeta primers characterized the PCR. Measured with immunoSEQ multiplex PCR; TCRdb has only the in-frame clones, and not every one. The profile shows 130,000 or so clones, roughly 76% of them singletons. The record originates from a study of cytomegalovirus exposure and HLA in healthy donors. For the study at large: As released early, the data held 70 million to 100 million unique TCRs from HLA-typed donors.

Overall study findings and caveats: Reportedly, fewer N-insertions than the approximately 690-donor mean appeared in an Asian-associated ancestry cluster in a later analysis. Analyses of presence and absence presupposed an approximately uniform sequencing depth across donors. In vitro work confirmed that three CMV-associated chains recognize CMV antigens.

The germline CDR1 and CDR2 sequences are SNHLY and FYNNEI. This CDR3 has 14 residues. Losses at the gene ends were 8 bases for V and 5 bases for J; bases not matched to a gene: 8. This clonotype was sampled from a female donor in good health and CMV-seronegative. The sequencing input was PBMCs. The chain carries TRBV2 and TRBJ2-7; 11 bases line up with TRBD1. CDR3 sequence (DNA): TGTGCCAGCTCCTTGAGGACAGGGGGCCACGAGCAGTACTTC. Translated: CASSLRTGGHEQYF. Full variable domain (missing parts from reference TRBV2 and TRBJ2-7): EPEVTQTPSHQVTQMGQEVILRCVPISNHLYFYWYRQILGQKVEFLVSFYNNEISEKSEIFDDQFSVERPDGSNFTLKIRSTKLEDSAMYFCASSLRTGGHEQYFGPGTRLTVT.